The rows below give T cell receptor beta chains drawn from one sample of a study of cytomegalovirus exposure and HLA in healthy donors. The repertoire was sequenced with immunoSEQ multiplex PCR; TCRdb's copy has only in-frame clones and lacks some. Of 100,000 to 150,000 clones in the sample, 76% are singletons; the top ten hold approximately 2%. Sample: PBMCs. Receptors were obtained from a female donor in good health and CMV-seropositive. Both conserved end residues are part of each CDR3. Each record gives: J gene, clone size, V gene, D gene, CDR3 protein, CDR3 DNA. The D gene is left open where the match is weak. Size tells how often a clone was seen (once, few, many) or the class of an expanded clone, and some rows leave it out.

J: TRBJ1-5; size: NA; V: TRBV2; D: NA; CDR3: CASTPRAYSNQPQHF; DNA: TGTGCCAGCACCCCGAGGGCATATAGCAATCAGCCCCAGCATTTT
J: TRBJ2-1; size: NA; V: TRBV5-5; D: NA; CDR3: CASSLGVANNEQFF; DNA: TGTGCCAGCAGCTTGGGGGTAGCCAACAATGAGCAGTTCTTC
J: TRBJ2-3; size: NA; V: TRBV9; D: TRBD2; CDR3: CASSARSGRGSDTQYF; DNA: TGTGCCAGCAGCGCCCGAAGCGGGAGGGGGTCAGATACGCAGTATTTT
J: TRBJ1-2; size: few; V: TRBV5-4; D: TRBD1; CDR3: CASSKNAGTGMVAGGYTF; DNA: TGTGCCAGCAGCAAAAATGCCGGGACAGGGATGGTCGCAGGTGGCTACACCTTC
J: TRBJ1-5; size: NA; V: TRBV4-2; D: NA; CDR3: CASSQEMGLSGQPQHF; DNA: TGTGCCAGCAGCCAAGAAATGGGACTGTCGGGGCAGCCCCAGCATTTT
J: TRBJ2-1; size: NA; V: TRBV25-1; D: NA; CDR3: CASSWVGNERFF; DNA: TGTGCCAGCAGTTGGGTTGGCAATGAGCGGTTCTTC
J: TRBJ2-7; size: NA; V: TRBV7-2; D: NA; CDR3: CASSPAGMREQYF; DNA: TGTGCCAGCAGCCCGGCCGGTATGAGGGAGCAGTACTTC
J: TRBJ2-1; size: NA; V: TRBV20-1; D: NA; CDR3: CSAKEGEQFF; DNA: TGCAGTGCTAAGGAGGGTGAGCAGTTCTTC
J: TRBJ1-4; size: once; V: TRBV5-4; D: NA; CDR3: CASSFRQASRGEKLFF; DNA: TGTGCCAGCAGCTTTAGGCAGGCCTCCCGGGGAGAAAAACTGTTTTTT
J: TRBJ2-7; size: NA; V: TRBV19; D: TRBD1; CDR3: CASSTQGADYYEQYF; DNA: TGTGCCAGTAGTACACAGGGGGCGGATTACTACGAGCAGTACTTC
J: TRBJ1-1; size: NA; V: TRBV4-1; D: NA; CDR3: CASSLERVSRNTEAFF; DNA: TGCGCCAGCAGCCTGGAACGGGTTAGCCGGAACACTGAAGCTTTCTTT
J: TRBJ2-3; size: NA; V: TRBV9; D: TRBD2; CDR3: CASSVAIGTSGGGTGDTQYF; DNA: TGTGCCAGCAGCGTAGCTATTGGGACTAGCGGGGGGGGAACAGGAGATACGCAGTATTTT
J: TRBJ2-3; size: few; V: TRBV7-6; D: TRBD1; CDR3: CASSEDRYTTDTQYF; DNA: TGTGCCAGCAGCGAGGACAGGTACACCACAGATACGCAGTATTTT
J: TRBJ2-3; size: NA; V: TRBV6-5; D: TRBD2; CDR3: CAVTSGTDTQYF; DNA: TGTGCCGTGACTAGCGGCACAGATACGCAGTATTTT
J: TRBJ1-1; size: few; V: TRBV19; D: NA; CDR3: CASIRGRGNTEAFF; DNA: TGTGCCAGTATCCGGGGGAGGGGAAACACTGAAGCTTTCTTT
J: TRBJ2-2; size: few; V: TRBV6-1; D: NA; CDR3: CASRLLNTGELFF; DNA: TGTGCCAGCAGACTACTCAACACCGGGGAGCTGTTTTTT
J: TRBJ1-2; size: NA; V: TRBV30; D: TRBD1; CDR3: CAWSVRGTGGFYGYTF; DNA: TGTGCCTGGAGTGTACGGGGGACAGGGGGCTTCTATGGCTACACCTTC
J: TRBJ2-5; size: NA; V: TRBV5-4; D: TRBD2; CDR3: CASKNSGSQETQYF; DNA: TGTGCCAGTAAGAATAGCGGGTCTCAAGAGACCCAGTACTTC
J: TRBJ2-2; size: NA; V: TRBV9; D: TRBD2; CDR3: CASSVVAGVLAGGELFF; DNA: TGTGCCAGCAGCGTAGTCGCTGGCGTGCTAGCGGGAGGGGAGCTGTTTTTT
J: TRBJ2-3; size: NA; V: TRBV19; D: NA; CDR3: CASSMRSRVTDTQYF; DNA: TGTGCCAGTAGTATGCGGAGCCGCGTCACAGATACGCAGTATTTT
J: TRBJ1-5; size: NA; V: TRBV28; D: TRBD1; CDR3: CASSLAGQAHQPQHF; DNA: TGTGCCAGCAGCCTAGCCGGACAGGCCCATCAGCCCCAGCATTTT
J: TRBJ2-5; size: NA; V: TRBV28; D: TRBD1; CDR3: CASRLTGGPWETQYF; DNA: TGTGCCAGCAGATTAACAGGGGGCCCCTGGGAGACCCAGTACTTC
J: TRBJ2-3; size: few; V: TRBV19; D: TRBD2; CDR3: CASSGLAGSGDTQYF; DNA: TGTGCCAGTAGTGGACTAGCGGGATCGGGAGATACGCAGTATTTT
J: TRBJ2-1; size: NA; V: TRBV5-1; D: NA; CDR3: CASSLDGGSNEQFF; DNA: TGCGCCAGCAGCTTGGATGGGGGCAGCAATGAGCAGTTCTTC
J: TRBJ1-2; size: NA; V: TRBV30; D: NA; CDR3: CAWSVNSGGYTF; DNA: TGTGCCTGGAGTGTGAACAGCGGTGGCTACACCTTC
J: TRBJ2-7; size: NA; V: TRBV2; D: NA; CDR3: CASSPTANLNEQYF; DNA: TGTGCCAGCAGCCCTACTGCCAATCTTAACGAGCAGTACTTC
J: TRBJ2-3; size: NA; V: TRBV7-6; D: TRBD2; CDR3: CASSSRLAGGADTQYF; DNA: TGTGCCAGCAGCTCCAGACTAGCGGGAGGCGCAGATACGCAGTATTTT
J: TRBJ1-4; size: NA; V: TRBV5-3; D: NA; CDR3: CARSLRVREKLFF; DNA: TGTGCCAGAAGCTTACGGGTCCGCGAAAAACTGTTTTTT
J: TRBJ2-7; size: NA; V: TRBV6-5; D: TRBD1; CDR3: CASSYEQGASYEQYF; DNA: TGTGCCAGCAGTTACGAACAGGGGGCCTCCTACGAGCAGTACTTC
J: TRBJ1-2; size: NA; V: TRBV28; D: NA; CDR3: CASSQQGRYGYTF; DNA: TGTGCCAGCAGTCAACAGGGTCGCTATGGCTACACCTTC
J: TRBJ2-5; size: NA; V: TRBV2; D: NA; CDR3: CAGSRQETQYF; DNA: TGTGCCGGCAGCCGGCAAGAGACCCAGTACTTC
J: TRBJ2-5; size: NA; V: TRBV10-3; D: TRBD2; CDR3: CAINTSGPRQTQYF; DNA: TGTGCCATCAACACTAGCGGTCCGAGGCAGACCCAGTACTTC
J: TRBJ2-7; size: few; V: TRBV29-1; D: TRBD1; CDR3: CSVETGFLEQYF; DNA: TGCAGCGTCGAGACAGGGTTCCTCGAGCAGTACTTC
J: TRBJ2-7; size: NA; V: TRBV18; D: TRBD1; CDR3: CASSPGTGGYEQYF; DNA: TGTGCCAGCTCACCCGGGACAGGGGGCTACGAGCAGTACTTC
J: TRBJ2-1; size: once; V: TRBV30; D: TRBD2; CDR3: CAWSPGLAGGNEQFF; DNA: TGTGCCTGGAGTCCGGGACTAGCGGGGGGGAATGAGCAGTTCTTC
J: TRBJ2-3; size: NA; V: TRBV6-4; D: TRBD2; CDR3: CASSDLAGGTDTQYF; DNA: TGTGCCAGCAGTGACTTAGCGGGGGGCACAGATACGCAGTATTTT
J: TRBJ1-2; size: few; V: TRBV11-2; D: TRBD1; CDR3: CASRGQDANYGYTF; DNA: TGTGCCAGCAGGGGACAGGACGCTAACTATGGCTACACCTTC